The T cell receptor beta chain described here comes from a study of molecular identifiers for immune sequencing clone quantification. General study findings and limits: Spiked Jurkat TCR RNA equal to one cell could reportedly be picked out among some 1 million naive cells.

V lost 3 bases and J 3 bases, leaving 16 bases between the germline ends. Germline V gives CDR1 SGHDT, CDR2 YYEEEE. CDR3 length: 15 residues. This clonotype was counted many times. As yet, its antigen is unknown. As previously described, bulk TCR libraries were made using listed TCR primers. Each CDR3 protein is one row after TCRdb ran MiXCR on the PCR reads. The data contain a few hundred thousand distinct CDR3 sequences, less than 30% of them singletons. The sample taken for sequencing was naive CD8+ T cells from blood, with Jurkat cell RNA spiked in. Subset reported: FACS-sorted CD8+CD4-CCR7+CD45RA+ naive T cells. This TCR derives from a human donor in good health. Some libraries in this study had Jurkat cell RNA spiked in. This chain links TRBV5-6 with TRBJ2-7, with D perhaps TRBD1 (6 bases). The CDR3 sequence: CASSYGQPEVYEQYF. The DNA of the CDR3 is TGTGCCAGCAGCTATGGACAGCCTGAGGTCTACGAGCAGTACTTC.